These 2 T cell receptor beta chains originate from one sample sequenced in a study of beta chain features in type 1 diabetes listed by TCRdb under 2018. Broad study findings and their caveats: In all four CD4+ subsets, TCRB CDR3 length was moderately but significantly shorter in type 1 diabetes patients.

Library construction relied on the immunoSEQ multiplex PCR assay. All of the isolated RNA was reverse transcribed with the High Capacity cDNA Reverse Transcription Kit, so expressed TCRB transcripts were sequenced. The immuneACCESS repertoire file appears here via TCRdb, limited to in-frame rearrangements. These files lack a portion of the clones; in checked studies, under half of the deficit traces to unresolved V genes, and the cause of the others is not known. This sample holds around 130,000 clones; 9% were observed only once. The ten largest clones represent around 0.75% of the sample. No antigen is known for these receptors. Source material: central memory CD4+ T cells from blood. The receptors stem from a man under 40 with type 1 diabetes.

The CDR3 DNA sequence: TGTGCCAGCAGCGGTACGCATCAGGGCTCCTACGAGCAGTACTTC. This codes for CASSGTHQGSYEQYF. J is TRBJ2-7 and V is TRBV7-3; D might be TRBD1 (5 bases). Germline V gene sequence: CDR1 SGHTA, CDR2 FQGTGA. The CDR3 extends over 15 amino acids. Between the trimmed V and J ends, which lost 5 bases and 0 bases, there was a span of 14 bases.

The gene calls are TRBV10-3 and TRBJ1-4; D not certain. Germline assignment: CDR1 ENHRY and CDR2 SYGVKD. This CDR3 is 12 amino acids long. Trimming left V 10 bases short and J 3 bases short, with 9 bases between. CDR3 sequence: CATGLSNEKLFF. The CDR3, as DNA: TGTGCCACCGGACTTTCTAATGAAAAACTGTTTTTT.